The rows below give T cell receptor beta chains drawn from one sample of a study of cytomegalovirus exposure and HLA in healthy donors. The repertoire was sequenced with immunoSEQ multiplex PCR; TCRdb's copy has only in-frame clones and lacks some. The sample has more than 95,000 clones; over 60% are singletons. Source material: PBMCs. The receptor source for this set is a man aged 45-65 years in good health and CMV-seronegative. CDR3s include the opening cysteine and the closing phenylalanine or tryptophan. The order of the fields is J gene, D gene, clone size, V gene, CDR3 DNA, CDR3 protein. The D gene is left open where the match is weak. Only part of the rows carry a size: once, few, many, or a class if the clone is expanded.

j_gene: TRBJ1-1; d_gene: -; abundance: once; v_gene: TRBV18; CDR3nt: TGTGCCAGCTCACCCCCTAGGTCAGAGAACACTGAAGCTTTCTTT; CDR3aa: CASSPPRSENTEAFF
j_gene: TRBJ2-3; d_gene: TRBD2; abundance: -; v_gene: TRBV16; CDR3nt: TGTGCCAGCACACGGGGGGGCCCAGATACGCAGTATTTT; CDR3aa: CASTRGGPDTQYF
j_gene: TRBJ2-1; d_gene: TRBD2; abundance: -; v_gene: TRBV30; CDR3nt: TGTGCCTGTTCCCTAGCGGCTTCCTACAATGAGCAGTTCTTC; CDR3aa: CACSLAASYNEQFF
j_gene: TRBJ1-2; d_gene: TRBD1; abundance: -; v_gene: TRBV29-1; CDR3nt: TGCAGCGTTGAAGATCGACAGGGTGGCGGCTACACCTTC; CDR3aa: CSVEDRQGGGYTF
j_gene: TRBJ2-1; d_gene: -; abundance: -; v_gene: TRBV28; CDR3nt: TGTGCCAGCAGTTCTACCGGGACACTCTACTACAATGAGCAGTTCTTC; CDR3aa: CASSSTGTLYYNEQFF
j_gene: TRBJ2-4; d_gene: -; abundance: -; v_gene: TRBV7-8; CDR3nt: TGTGCCAGCAGCCCACACAGGGGAGGCAAAAACATTCAGTACTTC; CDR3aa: CASSPHRGGKNIQYF
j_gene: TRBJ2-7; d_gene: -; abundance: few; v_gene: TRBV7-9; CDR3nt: TGTTCCAGCAGCCGCGCGGGCTACGAGCAGTACTTC; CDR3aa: CSSSRAGYEQYF
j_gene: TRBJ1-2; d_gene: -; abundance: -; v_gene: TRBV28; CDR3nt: TGTGCCAGCAGTACAAGACAGGCCACTAACTATGGCTACACCTTC; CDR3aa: CASSTRQATNYGYTF
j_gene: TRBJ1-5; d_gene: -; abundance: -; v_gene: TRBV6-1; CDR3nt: TGTGCCAGCAGTGAGGGGCCCTATAGCAATCAGCCCCAGCATTTT; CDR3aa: CASSEGPYSNQPQHF
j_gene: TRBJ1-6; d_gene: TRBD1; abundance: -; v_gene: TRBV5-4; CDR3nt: TGTGCCAGCAGCTTGAGGACAGGGGGGAATTCACCCCTCCACTTT; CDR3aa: CASSLRTGGNSPLHF
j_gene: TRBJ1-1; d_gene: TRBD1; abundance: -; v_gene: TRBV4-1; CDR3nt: TGCGCCAGCAGCCAAGAGGGCAGGGGGAGAGCTTTCTTT; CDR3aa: CASSQEGRGRAFF
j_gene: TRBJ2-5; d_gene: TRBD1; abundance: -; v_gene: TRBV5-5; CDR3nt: TGTGCCAGCAGCCAGGGGACAGCACAAGAGACCCAGTACTTC; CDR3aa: CASSQGTAQETQYF
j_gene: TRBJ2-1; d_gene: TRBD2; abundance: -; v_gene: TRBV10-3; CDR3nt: TGTGCCATCAGACAGCTAGCGGGGGCGTACAATGAGCAGTTCTTC; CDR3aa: CAIRQLAGAYNEQFF
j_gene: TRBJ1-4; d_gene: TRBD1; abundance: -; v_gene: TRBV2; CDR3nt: TGTGCCAGCAGTGGGGACAGGGGAACCGAAAAACTGTTTTTT; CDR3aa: CASSGDRGTEKLFF
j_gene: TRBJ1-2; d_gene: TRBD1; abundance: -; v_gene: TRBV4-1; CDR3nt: TGCGCCAGCAGCCTCCAGAAAGGATACAGGGGCTATGGCTACACCTTC; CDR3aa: CASSLQKGYRGYGYTF
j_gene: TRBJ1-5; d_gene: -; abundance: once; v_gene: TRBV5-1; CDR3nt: TGCGCCAGCAGCCCAATCCCAGGAGGCGATCAGCCCCAGCATTTT; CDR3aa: CASSPIPGGDQPQHF
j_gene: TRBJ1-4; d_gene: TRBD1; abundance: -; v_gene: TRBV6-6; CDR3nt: TGTGCCAGCAAAGGAGGGGGCGAAAAACTGTTTTTT; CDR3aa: CASKGGGEKLFF
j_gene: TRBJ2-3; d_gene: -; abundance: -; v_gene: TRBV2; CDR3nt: TGTGCCAGCAGCGACCGCGGCATTGGTACGCAGTATTTT; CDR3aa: CASSDRGIGTQYF
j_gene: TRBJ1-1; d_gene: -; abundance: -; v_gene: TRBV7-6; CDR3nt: TGTGCCAGCAGCCTAGTAGACACTGAAGCTTTCTTT; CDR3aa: CASSLVDTEAFF
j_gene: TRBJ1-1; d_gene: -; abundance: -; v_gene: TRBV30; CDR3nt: TGTGCCTGGACCCCCGTAGTCGGGGCTGAAGCTTTCTTT; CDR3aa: CAWTPVVGAEAFF
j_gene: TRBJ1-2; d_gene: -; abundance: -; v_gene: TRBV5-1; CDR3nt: TGCGCCAGCAGCATACAGACAGATCTCTATGGCTACACCTTC; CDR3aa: CASSIQTDLYGYTF
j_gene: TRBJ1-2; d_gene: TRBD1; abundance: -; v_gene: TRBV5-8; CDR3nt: TGTGCCAGCAGCTACCGACACCCCGGGACAGGGGACTATGGCTACACCTTC; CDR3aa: CASSYRHPGTGDYGYTF
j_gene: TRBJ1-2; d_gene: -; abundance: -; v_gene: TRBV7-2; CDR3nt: TGTGCCAGCAGCTTAGCCGTTCGGGAAGCCACCTTC; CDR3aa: CASSLAVREATF
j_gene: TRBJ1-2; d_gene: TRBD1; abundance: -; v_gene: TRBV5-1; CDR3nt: TGCGCCAGCAGCGAACTACAGGGGGCGAGCTATGGCTACACCTTC; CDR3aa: CASSELQGASYGYTF
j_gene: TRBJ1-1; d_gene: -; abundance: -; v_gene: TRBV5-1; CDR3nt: TGCGCCAGCAGCTTGGAAGCCCCAGGGATGGGCACTGAAGCTTTCTTT; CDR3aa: CASSLEAPGMGTEAFF
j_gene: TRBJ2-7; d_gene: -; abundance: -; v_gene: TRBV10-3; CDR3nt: TGTGCCATCAGTGAGTCAGGCACCATGGAGTCCTACGAGCAGTACTTC; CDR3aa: CAISESGTMESYEQYF
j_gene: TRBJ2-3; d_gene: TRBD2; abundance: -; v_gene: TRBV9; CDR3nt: TGTGCCAGCAGCGTAGAAGTGCGGGGGGGCGGAGATACGCAGTATTTT; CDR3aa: CASSVEVRGGGDTQYF
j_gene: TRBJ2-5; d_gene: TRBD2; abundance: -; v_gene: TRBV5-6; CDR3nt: TGTGCCAGCAGCTCCATTCGGACTAGCGGGGGGAAGCAAGAGACCCAGTACTTC; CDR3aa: CASSSIRTSGGKQETQYF
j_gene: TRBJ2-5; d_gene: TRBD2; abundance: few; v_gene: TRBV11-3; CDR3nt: TGTGCCAGCAGTTCCGACCCGGGGAGGGCTGAGAAGACCCAGTACTTC; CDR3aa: CASSSDPGRAEKTQYF
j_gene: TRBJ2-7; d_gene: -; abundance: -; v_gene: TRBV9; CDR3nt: TGTGCCAGCAGCGTAGCTCTCGGGGCCTACGAGCAGTACTTC; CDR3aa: CASSVALGAYEQYF
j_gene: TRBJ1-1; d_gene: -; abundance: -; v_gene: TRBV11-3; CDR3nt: TGTGCCAGCAGCTTCTCCGGAGATACTGAAGCTTTCTTT; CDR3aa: CASSFSGDTEAFF
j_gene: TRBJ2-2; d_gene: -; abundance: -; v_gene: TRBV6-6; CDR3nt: TGTGCCAGCAGTCGGGGCCCGGGCAGGGGCACCGGGGAGCTGTTTTTT; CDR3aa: CASSRGPGRGTGELFF
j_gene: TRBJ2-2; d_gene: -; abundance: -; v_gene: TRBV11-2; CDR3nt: TGTGCCAGCGCCACAAACACCGGGGAGCTGTTTTTT; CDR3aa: CASATNTGELFF
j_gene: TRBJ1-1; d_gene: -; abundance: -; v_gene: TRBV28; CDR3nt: TGTGCCAGCAGTTTCGGGGGGGAAACTGAAGCTTTCTTT; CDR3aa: CASSFGGETEAFF
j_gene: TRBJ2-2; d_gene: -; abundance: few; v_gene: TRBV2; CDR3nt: TGTGCCAGCATGTCGGGACTTCTTAGGGGGAACACCGGGGAGCTGTTTTTT; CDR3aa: CASMSGLLRGNTGELFF
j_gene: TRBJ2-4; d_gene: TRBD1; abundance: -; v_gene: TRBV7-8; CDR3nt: TGTGCCAGCAGCGAGGGACAGGGAGTGGTCAACATTCAGTACTTC; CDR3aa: CASSEGQGVVNIQYF
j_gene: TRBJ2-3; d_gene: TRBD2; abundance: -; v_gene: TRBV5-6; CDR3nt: TGTGCCAGCAGCCCCACGGGCGCAGCGGGGAGCACGCAGTATTTT; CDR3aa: CASSPTGAAGSTQYF
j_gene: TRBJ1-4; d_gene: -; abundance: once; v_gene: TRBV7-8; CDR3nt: TGTGCCAGCAGCTTTCCCGGGGAAAAACTGTTTTTT; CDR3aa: CASSFPGEKLFF
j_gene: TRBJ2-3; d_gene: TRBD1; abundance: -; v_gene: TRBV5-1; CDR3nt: TGCGCCAGCAGCTTCGAGGGGGCTGACCCTACGCAGTATTTT; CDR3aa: CASSFEGADPTQYF
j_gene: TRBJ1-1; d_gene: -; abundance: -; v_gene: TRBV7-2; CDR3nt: TGTGCCAGCAGCTTAGGGCCCGCTTCGATTGAAGCTTTCTTT; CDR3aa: CASSLGPASIEAFF
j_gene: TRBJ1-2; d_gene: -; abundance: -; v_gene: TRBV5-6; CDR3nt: TGTGCCAGCAGCCCCTGGGCGGGGGGAGTAAACTATGGCTACACCTTC; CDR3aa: CASSPWAGGVNYGYTF
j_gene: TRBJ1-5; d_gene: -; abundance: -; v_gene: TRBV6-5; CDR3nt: TGTGCCAGCAGTTACCGTAGACATAGCAATCAGCCCCAGCATTTT; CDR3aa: CASSYRRHSNQPQHF
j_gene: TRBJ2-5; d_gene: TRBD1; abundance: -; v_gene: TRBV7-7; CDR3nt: TGTGCCAGCAGCTTCAGACAGGGGGCGCGGGAGACCCAGTACTTC; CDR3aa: CASSFRQGARETQYF
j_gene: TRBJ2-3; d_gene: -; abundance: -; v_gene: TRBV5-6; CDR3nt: TGTGCCAGCCGAAGTCGGGGTATGGAGACAGATACGCAGTATTTT; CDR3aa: CASRSRGMETDTQYF
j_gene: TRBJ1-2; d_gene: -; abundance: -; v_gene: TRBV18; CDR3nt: TGTGCCAGCTCACCACGGCAGGGGCCCGGAGGAGGCTACACCTTC; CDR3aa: CASSPRQGPGGGYTF
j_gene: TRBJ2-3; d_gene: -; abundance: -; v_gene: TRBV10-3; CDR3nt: TGTGCCATCAGTCCGCGGGCTACCACAGATACGCAGTATTTT; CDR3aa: CAISPRATTDTQYF
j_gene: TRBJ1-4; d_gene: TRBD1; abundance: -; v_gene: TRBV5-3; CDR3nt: TGTGCCAGAAGCTTGACTCAATCCGGGACAGCTAATGAAAAACTGTTTTTT; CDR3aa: CARSLTQSGTANEKLFF
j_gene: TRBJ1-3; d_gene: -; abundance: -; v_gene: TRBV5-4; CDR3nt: TGTGCCAGCAGACCCGACATCTCTGGAAACACCATATATTTT; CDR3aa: CASRPDISGNTIYF
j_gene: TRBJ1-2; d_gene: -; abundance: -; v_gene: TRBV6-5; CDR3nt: TGTGCCAGCAATCCAGGGTTGGATTCCGGCTATGGCTACACCTTC; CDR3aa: CASNPGLDSGYGYTF
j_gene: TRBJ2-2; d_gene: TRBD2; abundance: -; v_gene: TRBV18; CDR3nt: TGTGCCAGCTCACCAGGACTAGCGGGGACCACCGGGGAGCTGTTTTTT; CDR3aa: CASSPGLAGTTGELFF
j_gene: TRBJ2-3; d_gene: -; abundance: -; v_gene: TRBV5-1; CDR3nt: TGCGCCAGCAGCTCTAGCGATGACACAGATACGCAGTATTTT; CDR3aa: CASSSSDDTDTQYF
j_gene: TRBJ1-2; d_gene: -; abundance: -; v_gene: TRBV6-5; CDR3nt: TGTGCCAGCAGTTACTCCCGACAGCGAGGCAACTATGGCTACACCTTC; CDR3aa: CASSYSRQRGNYGYTF
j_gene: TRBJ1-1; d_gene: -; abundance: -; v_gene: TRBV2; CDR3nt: TGTGCCAGCAGCGCCTCTGCGTTGAACACTGAAGCTTTCTTT; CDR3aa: CASSASALNTEAFF
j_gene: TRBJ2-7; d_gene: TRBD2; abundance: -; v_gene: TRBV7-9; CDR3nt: TGTGCCAGCAGCCCTCAGCGGGGGTCCTACGAGCAGTACTTC; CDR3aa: CASSPQRGSYEQYF
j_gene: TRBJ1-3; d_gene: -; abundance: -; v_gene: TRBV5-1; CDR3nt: TGCGCCAGCAGCTTGGACAACCTCGGAGCTGGAAACACCATATATTTT; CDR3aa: CASSLDNLGAGNTIYF
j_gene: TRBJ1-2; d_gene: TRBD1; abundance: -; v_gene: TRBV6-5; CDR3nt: TGTGCCAGCAGGGGGACAGGGGGGGGTCAGGTCTACACCTTC; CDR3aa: CASRGTGGGQVYTF
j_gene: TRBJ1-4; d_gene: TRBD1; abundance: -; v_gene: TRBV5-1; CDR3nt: TGCGCCAGCAGCGCCACCGGGACAGGGGGTGAAAAACTGTTTTTT; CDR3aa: CASSATGTGGEKLFF
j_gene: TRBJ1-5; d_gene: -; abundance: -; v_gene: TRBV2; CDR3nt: TGTGCCAGCAGTGAAGCCGGGTTGTGGCCCCAGCATTTT; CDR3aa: CASSEAGLWPQHF
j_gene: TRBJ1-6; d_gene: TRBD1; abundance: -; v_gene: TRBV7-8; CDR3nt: TGTGCCAGCAGCTTTGAGAGGGTGACAGGGACGAGAAATTCACCCCTCCACTTT; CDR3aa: CASSFERVTGTRNSPLHF
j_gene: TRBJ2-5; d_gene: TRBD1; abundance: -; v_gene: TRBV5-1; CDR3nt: TGCGCCAGCAGCTTGGCCACCGGAGGGACAGGGATGGAGACCCAGTACTTC; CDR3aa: CASSLATGGTGMETQYF